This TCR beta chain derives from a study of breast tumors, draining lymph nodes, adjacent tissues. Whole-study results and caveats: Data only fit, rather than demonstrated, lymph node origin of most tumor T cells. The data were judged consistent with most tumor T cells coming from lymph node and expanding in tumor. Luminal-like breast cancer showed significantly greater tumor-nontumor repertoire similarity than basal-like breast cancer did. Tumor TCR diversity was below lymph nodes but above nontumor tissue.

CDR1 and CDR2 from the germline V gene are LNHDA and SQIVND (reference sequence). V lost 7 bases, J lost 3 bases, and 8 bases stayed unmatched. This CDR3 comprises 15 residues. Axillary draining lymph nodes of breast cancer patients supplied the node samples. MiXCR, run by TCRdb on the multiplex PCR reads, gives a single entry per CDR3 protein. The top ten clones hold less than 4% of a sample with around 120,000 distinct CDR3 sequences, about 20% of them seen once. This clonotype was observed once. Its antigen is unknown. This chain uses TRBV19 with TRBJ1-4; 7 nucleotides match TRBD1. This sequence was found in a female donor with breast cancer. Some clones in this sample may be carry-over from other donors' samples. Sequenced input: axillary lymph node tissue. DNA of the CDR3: TGTGCCAGTACCAAACAGGGGCCAGCTAATGAAAAACTGTTTTTT. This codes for CASTKQGPANEKLFF.